A selection of T cell receptor beta chains follows, all from one sample in a study of regulatory dendritic cells for organ transplantation. Repertoires were generated with immunoSEQ multiplex PCR, while TCRdb's copy carries only in-frame clones and drops some. The table lists 11,000 or so clones, 65% to 85% of them singletons. Sequencing was performed on memory CD8+ T cells from blood. These TCRs come from a human donor in good health. CDR3s include the opening cysteine and the closing phenylalanine or tryptophan. Each record gives: clone size, J gene, V gene, D gene, CDR3 protein, CDR3 DNA. A D gene is named only where the DNA matches it firmly. Expanded clones are given a class, and other clones once, few, many or no size at all.

>-|TRBJ1-3|TRBV30|-
CAWSEAYHRLTGNTIYF
TGTGCCTGGAGTGAGGCCTACCACAGGTTAACTGGAAACACCATATATTTT
>-|TRBJ2-7|TRBV9|-
CASSVGGQPYEQYF
TGTGCCAGCAGCGTAGGGGGCCAACCCTACGAGCAGTACTTC
>-|TRBJ2-1|TRBV7-9|TRBD1
CASRTATGVNEQFF
TGTGCCAGCCGAACGGCTACAGGGGTAAATGAGCAGTTCTTC
>-|TRBJ2-1|TRBV6-1|-
CASSPYTRDNEQFF
TGTGCCAGCAGTCCATACACCCGGGACAATGAGCAGTTCTTC
>-|TRBJ2-3|TRBV27|-
CASSAVVGPQLGADTQYF
TGTGCCAGCAGCGCAGTCGTAGGACCTCAGCTAGGGGCAGATACGCAGTATTTT
>-|TRBJ2-3|TRBV5-8|TRBD2
CASSLGPRNSGRTTDTQYF
TGTGCCAGCAGCTTGGGGCCCCGAAATAGCGGGAGGACCACAGATACGCAGTATTTT
>-|TRBJ2-6|TRBV7-9|TRBD1
CASSSRTGGESGANVLTF
TGTGCCAGCAGCTCTCGGACAGGGGGCGAATCTGGGGCCAACGTCCTGACTTTC
>-|TRBJ1-1|TRBV19|-
CASSIMVNTEAFF
TGTGCCAGTAGTATTATGGTGAACACTGAAGCTTTCTTT
>-|TRBJ1-2|TRBV28|TRBD1
CASSFLEGAPSYTF
TGTGCCAGCAGTTTCTTGGAGGGGGCGCCGAGCTACACCTTC
>once|TRBJ1-2|TRBV30|TRBD1
CAWRPGQGAKLYGYTF
TGTGCCTGGAGACCAGGACAGGGGGCTAAATTGTATGGCTACACCTTC
>-|TRBJ2-7|TRBV7-2|-
CASSLGRNYEQYF
TGTGCCAGCAGCTTAGGGAGAAACTACGAGCAGTACTTC
>-|TRBJ1-2|TRBV10-3|-
CAISVLRQSPYGYTF
TGTGCCATCAGTGTCTTGAGACAGAGCCCATATGGCTACACCTTC
>-|TRBJ2-2|TRBV29-1|TRBD2
CSVAPSAASGSLNTGELFF
TGCAGCGTTGCCCCGTCGGCGGCTAGCGGGAGCCTAAACACCGGGGAGCTGTTTTTT
>-|TRBJ1-1|TRBV4-2|-
CASSLGAANTEAFF
TGTGCCAGCAGCCTGGGGGCAGCGAACACTGAAGCTTTCTTT
>-|TRBJ2-1|TRBV7-2|-
CASSPNWEQFF
TGTGCCAGCAGCCCAAACTGGGAGCAGTTCTTC
>-|TRBJ2-1|TRBV6-4|TRBD1
CASSDGQGSYNEQFF
TGTGCCAGCAGTGACGGACAGGGCTCCTACAATGAGCAGTTCTTC
>-|TRBJ2-7|TRBV7-9|TRBD1
CASSFRTGTSYEQYF
TGTGCCAGCAGCTTCCGGACAGGGACGTCCTACGAGCAGTACTTC
>-|TRBJ2-5|TRBV5-4|-
CASSLDMIQETQYF
TGTGCCAGCAGCTTGGATATGATACAAGAGACCCAGTACTTC
>few|TRBJ1-1|TRBV4-3|-
CASSRQSLNTEAFF
TGCGCCAGCAGCAGACAGTCCTTGAACACTGAAGCTTTCTTT
>-|TRBJ1-2|TRBV6-4|-
CASSDTDSSYGYTF
TGTGCCAGCAGTGACACCGACAGTTCCTATGGCTACACCTTC
>-|TRBJ1-2|TRBV4-3|-
CASSQDGGRGGYTF
TGCGCCAGCAGCCAAGATGGGGGGAGGGGCGGCTACACCTTC
>-|TRBJ2-3|TRBV13|TRBD2
CASSIRLAGGLDTQYF
TGTGCCAGCAGCATCCGACTAGCGGGAGGTTTAGATACGCAGTATTTT
>-|TRBJ1-1|TRBV12-5|-
CASGLFVGDLRDTEAFF
TGTGCTAGTGGTCTATTTGTGGGGGACCTACGGGACACTGAAGCTTTCTTT
>-|TRBJ2-2|TRBV10-2|TRBD2
CASNWRGAETGELFF
TGCGCCAGCAATTGGCGGGGGGCCGAAACCGGGGAGCTGTTTTTT
>-|TRBJ1-2|TRBV30|TRBD1
CAWSWTGGAGYTF
TGTGCCTGGAGTTGGACAGGGGGGGCTGGCTACACCTTC
>few|TRBJ1-2|TRBV16|TRBD1
CASSQSRTGDGYTF
TGTGCCAGCAGCCAGAGTCGGACAGGGGATGGCTACACCTTC
>-|TRBJ2-5|TRBV5-6|-
CASSQTPDSLQETQYF
TGTGCCAGCAGCCAAACACCCGACAGCCTACAAGAGACCCAGTACTTC
>-|TRBJ1-2|TRBV7-6|-
CASSLGSDYGYTF
TGTGCCAGCAGCTTAGGATCAGACTATGGCTACACCTTC
>-|TRBJ2-7|TRBV30|TRBD1
CAWVRDSYEQYF
TGTGCCTGGGTCAGGGACAGCTACGAGCAGTACTTC
>once|TRBJ1-1|TRBV2|TRBD1
CASSDPLTGDTEAFF
TGTGCCAGCAGTGATCCTTTAACAGGGGATACTGAAGCTTTCTTT
>few|TRBJ2-1|TRBV7-9|TRBD2
CTAGGRNEQFF
TGTACAGCGGGAGGGAGGAATGAGCAGTTCTTC
>-|TRBJ2-1|TRBV7-3|TRBD2
CASSLLAGSYNEQFF
TGTGCCAGCAGCTTACTAGCGGGCTCCTACAATGAGCAGTTCTTC
>-|TRBJ1-1|TRBV14|-
CASSQVPGTEAFF
TGTGCCAGCAGCCAAGTGCCAGGGACTGAAGCTTTCTTT
>-|TRBJ1-2|TRBV5-4|-
CASIGGLGGYTF
TGTGCCAGCATCGGCGGTTTAGGTGGCTACACCTTC
>-|TRBJ1-1|TRBV19|-
CASSIRGAGVRNTEAFF
TGTGCCAGTAGTATTAGGGGGGCAGGGGTGAGGAACACTGAAGCTTTCTTT
>-|TRBJ1-2|TRBV5-4|-
CASSLAGTVYGYTF
TGTGCCAGCAGCTTGGCCGGGACTGTATATGGCTACACCTTC
>-|TRBJ2-1|TRBV4-3|TRBD2
CASSQETGTSGRWEQFF
TGCGCCAGCAGCCAAGAAACCGGGACTAGCGGGAGGTGGGAGCAGTTCTTC
>-|TRBJ2-7|TRBV6-4|TRBD2
CASSFLAGATYEQYF
TGTGCCAGCAGTTTCCTAGCGGGGGCCACCTACGAGCAGTACTTC
>once|TRBJ1-1|TRBV27|-
CASSLSLNTEAFF
TGTGCCAGCAGTTTGTCTCTGAACACTGAAGCTTTCTTT
>-|TRBJ2-7|TRBV27|TRBD1
CASSLSWDSLYEQYF
TGTGCCAGCAGTTTGAGTTGGGACAGCCTCTACGAGCAGTACTTC
>once|TRBJ1-2|TRBV27|-
CASSLSGEYGYTF
TGTGCCAGCAGTTTATCGGGGGAATATGGCTACACCTTC
>-|TRBJ2-5|TRBV6-4|TRBD1
CASSEGTGGQETQYF
TGTGCCAGCAGTGAAGGGACAGGAGGGCAAGAGACCCAGTACTTC